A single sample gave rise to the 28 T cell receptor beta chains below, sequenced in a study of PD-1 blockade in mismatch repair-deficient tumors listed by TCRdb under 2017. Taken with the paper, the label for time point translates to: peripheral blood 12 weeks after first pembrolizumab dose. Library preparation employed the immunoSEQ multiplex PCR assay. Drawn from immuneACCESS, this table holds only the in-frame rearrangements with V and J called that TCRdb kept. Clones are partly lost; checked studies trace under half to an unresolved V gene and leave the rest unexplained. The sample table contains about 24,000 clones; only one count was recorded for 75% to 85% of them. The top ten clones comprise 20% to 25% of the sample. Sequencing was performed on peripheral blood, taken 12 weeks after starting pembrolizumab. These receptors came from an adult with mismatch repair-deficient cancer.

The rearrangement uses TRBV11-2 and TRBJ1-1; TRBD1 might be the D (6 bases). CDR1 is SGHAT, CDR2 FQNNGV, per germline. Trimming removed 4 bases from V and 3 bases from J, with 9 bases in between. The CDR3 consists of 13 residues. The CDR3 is CASSSYRDTEAFF. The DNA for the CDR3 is TGTGCCAGCAGCTCTTACAGGGACACTGAAGCTTTCTTT.

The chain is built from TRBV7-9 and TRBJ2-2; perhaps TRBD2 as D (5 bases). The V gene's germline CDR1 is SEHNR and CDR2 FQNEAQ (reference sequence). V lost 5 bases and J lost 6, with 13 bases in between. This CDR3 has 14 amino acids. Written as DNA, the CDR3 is TGTGCCAGCAGCCAAGACTATCGGTCCGGGGAGCTGTTTTTT. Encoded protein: CASSQDYRSGELFF.

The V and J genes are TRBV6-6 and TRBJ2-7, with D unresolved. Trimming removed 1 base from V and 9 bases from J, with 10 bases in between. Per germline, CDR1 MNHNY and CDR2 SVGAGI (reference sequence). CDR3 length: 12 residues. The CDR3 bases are TGTGCCAGCAGTTACTTAGGCGTGTGGCAGTACTTC. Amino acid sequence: CASSYLGVWQYF.

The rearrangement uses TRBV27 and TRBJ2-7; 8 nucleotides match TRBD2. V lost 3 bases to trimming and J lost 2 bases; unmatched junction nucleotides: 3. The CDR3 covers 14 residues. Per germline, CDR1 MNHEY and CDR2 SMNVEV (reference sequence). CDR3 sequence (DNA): TGTGCCAGCAGTTTGTCGGGAGGGCCCTACGAGCAGTACTTC. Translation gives CASSLSGGPYEQYF.

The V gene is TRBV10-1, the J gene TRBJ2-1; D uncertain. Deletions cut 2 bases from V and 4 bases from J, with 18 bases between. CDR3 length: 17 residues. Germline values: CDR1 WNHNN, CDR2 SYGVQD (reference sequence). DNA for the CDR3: TGCGCCAGCAGTGAGCCCCCACCCATGAGGCTATACAATGAGCAGTTCTTC. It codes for CASSEPPPMRLYNEQFF.

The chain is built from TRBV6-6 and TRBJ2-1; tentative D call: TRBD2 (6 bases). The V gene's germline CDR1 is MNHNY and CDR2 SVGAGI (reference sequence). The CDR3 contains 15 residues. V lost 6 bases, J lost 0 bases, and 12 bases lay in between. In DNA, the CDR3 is TGTGCCAGCAGCCGCCTAGCGCTCTCCTACAATGAGCAGTTCTTC. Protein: CASSRLALSYNEQFF.

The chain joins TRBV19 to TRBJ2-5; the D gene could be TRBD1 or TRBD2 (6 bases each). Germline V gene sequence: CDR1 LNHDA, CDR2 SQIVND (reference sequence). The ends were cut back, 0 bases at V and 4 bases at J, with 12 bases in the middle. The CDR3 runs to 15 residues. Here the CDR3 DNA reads TGTGCCAGTAGTATAGAGGGGGCGCGGGGAGAGACCCAGTACTTC. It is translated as CASSIEGARGETQYF.

The CDR3 nucleotides are TGTGCCAGCAGCGCCGGACAGGGACGATTGCCTGAAGCTTTCTTT. Translating it yields CASSAGQGRLPEAFF. V is TRBV11-2 and J is TRBJ1-1, with 8 bases matching TRBD1. Germline-derived CDR1 and CDR2 are SGHAT and FQNNGV. Unmatched junction bases numbered 11, after V lost 5 bases and J lost 6 bases. This CDR3 comprises 15 residues.

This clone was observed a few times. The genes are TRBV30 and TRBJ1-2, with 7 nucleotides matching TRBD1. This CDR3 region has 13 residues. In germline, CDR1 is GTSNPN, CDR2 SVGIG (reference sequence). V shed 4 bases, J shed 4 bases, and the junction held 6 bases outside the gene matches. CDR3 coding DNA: TGTGCCTGGAAAAGGGGGCTGGGCTATGGCTACACCTTC. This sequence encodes CAWKRGLGYGYTF.

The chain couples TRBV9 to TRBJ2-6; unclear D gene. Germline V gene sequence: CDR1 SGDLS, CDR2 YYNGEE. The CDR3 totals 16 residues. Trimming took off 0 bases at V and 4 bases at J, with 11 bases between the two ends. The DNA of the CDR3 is TGTGCCAGCAGCGTAGCTACAAACCCAGGGGCCAACGTCCTGACTTTC. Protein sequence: CASSVATNPGANVLTF.

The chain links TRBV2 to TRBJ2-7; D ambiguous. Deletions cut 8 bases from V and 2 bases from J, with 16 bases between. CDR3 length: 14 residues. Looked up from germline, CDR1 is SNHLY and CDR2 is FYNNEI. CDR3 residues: CASGYVAAAYEQYF. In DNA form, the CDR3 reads TGTGCCAGCGGGTATGTGGCGGCAGCCTACGAGCAGTACTTC.

The CDR3 loop is CASSQRAGGNQPQHF. Written as DNA, the CDR3 is TGCGCCAGCAGCCAGAGAGCGGGGGGTAATCAGCCCCAGCATTTT. The chain employs TRBV4-1 and TRBJ1-5, with TRBD1 as a possible D gene (5 bases). The germline gives CDR1 MGHRA, CDR2 YSYEKL. This CDR3 is 15 amino acids long. V shed 3 bases and J shed 4 bases, with 13 bases lying between them.

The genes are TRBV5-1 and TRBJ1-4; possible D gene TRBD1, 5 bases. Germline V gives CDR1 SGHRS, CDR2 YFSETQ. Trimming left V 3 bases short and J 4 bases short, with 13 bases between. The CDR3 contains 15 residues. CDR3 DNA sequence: TGCGCCAGCAGCTCCTGGGACCCCGGTAATGAAAAACTGTTTTTT. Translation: CASSSWDPGNEKLFF.

CDR3 residues: CSVEPGQSLETQYF. CDR3 bases: TGCAGCGTTGAACCCGGACAGTCGTTGGAGACCCAGTACTTC. The chain links TRBV29-1 to TRBJ2-5; D is perhaps TRBD1 (6 bases). Looked up from germline, CDR1 is SQVTM and CDR2 is ANQGSEA. Deletions cut 2 bases from V and 5 bases from J, with 15 bases between. The CDR3 is made up of 14 amino acids.

The CDR3 loop is CASSFQGNTGELFF. The CDR3 region has the DNA TGCGCCAGCAGCTTCCAGGGTAACACCGGGGAGCTGTTTTTT. This chain links TRBV5-1 with TRBJ2-2, with D maybe TRBD1 (5 bases). Trimming shortened V by 2 bases and J by 2 bases, and 7 bases separated the two germline ends. Germline V gene sequence: CDR1 SGHRS, CDR2 YFSETQ. The CDR3 spans 14 residues.

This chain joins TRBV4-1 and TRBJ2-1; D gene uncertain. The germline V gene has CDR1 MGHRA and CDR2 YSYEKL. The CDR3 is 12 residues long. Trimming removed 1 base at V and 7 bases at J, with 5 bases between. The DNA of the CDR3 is TGCGCCAGCAGCCAAGTGGGGAATGAGCAGTTCTTC. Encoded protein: CASSQVGNEQFF.

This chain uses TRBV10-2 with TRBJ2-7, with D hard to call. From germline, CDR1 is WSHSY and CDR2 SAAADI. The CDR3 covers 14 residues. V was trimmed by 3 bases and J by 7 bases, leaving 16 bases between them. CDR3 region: CASSERPKEKEQYF. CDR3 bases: TGCGCCAGCAGTGAACGCCCAAAAGAAAAGGAGCAGTACTTC.

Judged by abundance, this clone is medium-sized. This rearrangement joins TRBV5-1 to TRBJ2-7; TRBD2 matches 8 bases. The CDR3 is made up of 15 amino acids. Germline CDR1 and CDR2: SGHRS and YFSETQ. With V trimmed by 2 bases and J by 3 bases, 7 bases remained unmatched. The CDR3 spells CASSLPGTRIYEQYF. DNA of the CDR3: TGCGCCAGCAGCTTACCTGGGACTAGGATCTACGAGCAGTACTTC.

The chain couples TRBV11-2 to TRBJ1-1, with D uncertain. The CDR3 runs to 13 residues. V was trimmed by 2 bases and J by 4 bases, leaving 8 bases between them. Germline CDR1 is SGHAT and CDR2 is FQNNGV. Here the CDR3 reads CASSLLHSTEAFF. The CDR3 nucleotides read TGTGCCAGCAGCTTACTACATAGCACTGAAGCTTTCTTT. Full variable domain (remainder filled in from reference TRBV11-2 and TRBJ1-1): EAGVAQSPRYKIIEKRQSVAFWCNPISGHATLYWYQQILGQGPKLLIQFQNNGVVDDSQLPKDRFSAERLKGVDSTLKIQPAKLEDSAVYLCASSLLHSTEAFFGQGTRLTVV.

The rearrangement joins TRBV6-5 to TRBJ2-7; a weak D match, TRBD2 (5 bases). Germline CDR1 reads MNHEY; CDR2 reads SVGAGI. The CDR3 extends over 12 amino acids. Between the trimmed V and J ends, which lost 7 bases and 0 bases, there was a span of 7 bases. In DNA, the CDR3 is TGTGCCAGCAACGAGGGCTCCTACGAGCAGTACTTC. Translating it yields CASNEGSYEQYF.

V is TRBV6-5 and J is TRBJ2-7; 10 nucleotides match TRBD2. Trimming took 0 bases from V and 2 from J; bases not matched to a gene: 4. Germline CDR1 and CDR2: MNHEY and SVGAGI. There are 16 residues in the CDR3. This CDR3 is CASSYSPGTSAYEQYF. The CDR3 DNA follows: TGTGCCAGCAGTTACTCGCCTGGGACTAGCGCCTACGAGCAGTACTTC.

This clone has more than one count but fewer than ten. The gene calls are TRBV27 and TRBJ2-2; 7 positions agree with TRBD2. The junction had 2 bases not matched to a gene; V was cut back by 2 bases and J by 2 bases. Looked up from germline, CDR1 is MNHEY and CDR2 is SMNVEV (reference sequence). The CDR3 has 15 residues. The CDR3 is CASSLAGVNTGELFF. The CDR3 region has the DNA TGTGCCAGCAGTTTAGCGGGGGTAAACACCGGGGAGCTGTTTTTT.

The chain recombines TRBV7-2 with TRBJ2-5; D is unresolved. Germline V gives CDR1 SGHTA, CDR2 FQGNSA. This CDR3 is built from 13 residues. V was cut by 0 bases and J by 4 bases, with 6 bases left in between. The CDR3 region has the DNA TGTGCCAGCAGCTTAGCCGCCAGAGAGACCCAGTACTTC. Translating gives CASSLAARETQYF.

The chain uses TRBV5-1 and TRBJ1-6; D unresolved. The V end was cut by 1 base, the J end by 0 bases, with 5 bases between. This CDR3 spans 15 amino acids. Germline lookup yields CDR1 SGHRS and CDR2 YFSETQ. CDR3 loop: CASSLTRSYNSPLHF. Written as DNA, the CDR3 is TGCGCCAGCAGCTTGACACGCTCCTATAATTCACCCCTCCACTTT. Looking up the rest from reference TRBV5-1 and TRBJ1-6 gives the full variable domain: KAGVTQTPRYLIKTRGQQVTLSCSPISGHRSVSWYQQTPGQGLQFLFEYFSETQRNKGNFPGRFSGRQFSNSRSEMNVSTLELGDSALYLCASSLTRSYNSPLHFGNGTRLTVT.

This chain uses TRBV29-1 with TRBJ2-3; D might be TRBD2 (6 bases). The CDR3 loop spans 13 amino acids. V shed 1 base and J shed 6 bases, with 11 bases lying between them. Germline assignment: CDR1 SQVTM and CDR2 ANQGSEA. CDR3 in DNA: TGCAGCGTTGAAGCGGGAGAGACGGATACGCAGTATTTT. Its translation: CSVEAGETDTQYF.

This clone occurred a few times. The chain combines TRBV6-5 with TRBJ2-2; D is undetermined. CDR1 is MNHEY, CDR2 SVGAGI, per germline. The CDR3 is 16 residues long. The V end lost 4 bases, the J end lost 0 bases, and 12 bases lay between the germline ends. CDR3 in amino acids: CASSWSPQANTGELFF. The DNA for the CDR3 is TGTGCCAGCAGTTGGTCGCCTCAGGCGAACACCGGGGAGCTGTTTTTT.

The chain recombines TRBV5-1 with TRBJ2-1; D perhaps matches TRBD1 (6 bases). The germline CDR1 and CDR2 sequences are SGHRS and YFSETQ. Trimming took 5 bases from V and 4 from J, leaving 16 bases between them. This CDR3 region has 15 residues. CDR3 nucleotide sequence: TGCGCCAGCAGTAAGTCGCAGGGGCTTTACAATGAGCAGTTCTTC. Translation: CASSKSQGLYNEQFF.

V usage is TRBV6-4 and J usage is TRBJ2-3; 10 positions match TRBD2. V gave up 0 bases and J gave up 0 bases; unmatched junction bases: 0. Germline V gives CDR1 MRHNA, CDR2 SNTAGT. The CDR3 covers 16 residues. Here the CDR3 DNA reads TGTGCCAGCAGTGACTCGACTAGCGGGAGCACAGATACGCAGTATTTT. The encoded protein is CASSDSTSGSTDTQYF.